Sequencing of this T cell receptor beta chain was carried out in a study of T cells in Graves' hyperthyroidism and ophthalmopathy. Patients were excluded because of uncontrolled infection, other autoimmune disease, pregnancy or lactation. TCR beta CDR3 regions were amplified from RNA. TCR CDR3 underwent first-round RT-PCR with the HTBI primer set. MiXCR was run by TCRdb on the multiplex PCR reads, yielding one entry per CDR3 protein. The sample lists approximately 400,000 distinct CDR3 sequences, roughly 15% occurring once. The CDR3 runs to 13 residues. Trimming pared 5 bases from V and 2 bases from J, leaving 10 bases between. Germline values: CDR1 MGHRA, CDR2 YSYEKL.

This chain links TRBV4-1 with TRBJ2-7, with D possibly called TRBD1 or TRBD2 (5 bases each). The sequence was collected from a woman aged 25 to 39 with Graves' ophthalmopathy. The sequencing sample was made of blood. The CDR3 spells CASSAGTTYEQYF. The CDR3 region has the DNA TGCGCCAGCAGCGCCGGGACCACCTACGAGCAGTACTTC.